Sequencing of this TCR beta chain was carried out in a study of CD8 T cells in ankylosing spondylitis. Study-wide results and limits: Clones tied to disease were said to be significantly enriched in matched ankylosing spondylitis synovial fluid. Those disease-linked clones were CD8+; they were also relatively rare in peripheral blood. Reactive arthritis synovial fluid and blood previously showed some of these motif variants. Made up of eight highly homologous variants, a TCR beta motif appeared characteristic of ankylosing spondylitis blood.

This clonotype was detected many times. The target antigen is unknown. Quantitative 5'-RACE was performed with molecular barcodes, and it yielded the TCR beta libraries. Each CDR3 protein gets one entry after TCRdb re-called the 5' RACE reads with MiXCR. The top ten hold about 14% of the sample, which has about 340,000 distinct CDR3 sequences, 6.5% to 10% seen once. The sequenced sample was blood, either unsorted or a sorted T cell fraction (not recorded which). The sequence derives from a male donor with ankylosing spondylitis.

CDR3 nucleotide sequence: TGTGCCAGCAGCTTAGCGAGGGATAACTATGGCTACACCTTC. Translation gives CASSLARDNYGYTF. This chain connects TRBV7-9 to TRBJ1-2, with D uncertain. The CDR3 loop spans 14 amino acids. Germline V lookup: CDR1 SEHNR, CDR2 FQNEAQ (reference sequence). The V and J ends lost 0 bases and 1 base respectively, with 6 bases between them.